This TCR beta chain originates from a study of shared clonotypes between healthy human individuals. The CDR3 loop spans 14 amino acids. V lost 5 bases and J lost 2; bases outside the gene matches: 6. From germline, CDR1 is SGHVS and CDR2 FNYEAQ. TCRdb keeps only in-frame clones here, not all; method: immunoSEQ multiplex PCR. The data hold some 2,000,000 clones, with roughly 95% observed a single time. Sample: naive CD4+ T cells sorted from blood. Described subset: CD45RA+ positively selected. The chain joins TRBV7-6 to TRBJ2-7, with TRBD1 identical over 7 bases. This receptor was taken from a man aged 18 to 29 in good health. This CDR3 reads CASSPLQGPYEQYF. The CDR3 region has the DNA TGTGCCAGCAGCCCCCTACAGGGGCCCTACGAGCAGTACTTC.